A single sample is the source of the 6 T cell receptor beta chains below, sequenced in a study of regulatory T cells in long-lasting Graves disease. Time point: newly diagnosed GD, antithyroid drugs for less than 3 months. RNA extracted from PBMCs served as the sequencing template. According to the study, TCR beta libraries were built with iRepertoire HTBI primers and CDR3-region Arm-PCR. TCRdb used MiXCR to reprocess the multiplex PCR reads, holding one entry per CDR3 protein. This table has roughly 420,000 distinct CDR3 sequences, about 14% appearing once. This material consisted of peripheral blood mononuclear cells (PBMCs), taken at new diagnosis, from a patient treated with antithyroid drugs. The source is a female donor with Graves disease.

This clonotype was seen repeatedly, ten times or more. This chain uses TRBV4-1 with TRBJ2-5; TRBD2 matches 7 bases. There are 17 residues in the CDR3. The germline gives CDR1 MGHRA, CDR2 YSYEKL. The ends lost 3 bases at V and 1 base at J; junction bases unmatched: 11. The DNA of the CDR3 is TGCGCCAGCAGCCAGCGCCTTGTTGGGAGGGGCCAAGAGACCCAGTACTTC. Amino acids: CASSQRLVGRGQETQYF.

The J gene is TRBJ2-3, the V gene TRBV6-5; D gene unclear. V lost 4 bases and J lost 5, with 10 bases in between. CDR3 length: 13 residues. Per the germline V gene, CDR1 is MNHEY and CDR2 is SVGAGI. This CDR3 reads CASSLNQRDTQYF. CDR3 sequence (DNA): TGTGCCAGCAGTTTAAACCAAAGAGATACGCAGTATTTT.

Many counts were recorded for this clonotype. The V and J genes are TRBV12-3 or TRBV12-4 and TRBJ2-4, with TRBD2 identical over 7 bases. The CDR3 has 13 amino acids. V dropped 4 bases and J dropped 9; count of bases not matched to a gene: 6. Here the CDR3 reads CASSSRGSSIQYF. CDR3 bases: TGTGCCAGCAGTTCGCGGGGGTCTAGCATTCAGTACTTC.

This clonotype was detected ten times or more. The chain recombines TRBV30 with TRBJ1-2; D gene ambiguous. The CDR3 is 12 residues long. Trimming removed 1 base at V and 8 bases at J, with 11 bases between. Germline assignment: CDR1 GTSNPN and CDR2 SVGIG (reference sequence). The CDR3: CAWSAYLPGYTF. The DNA of the CDR3 is TGTGCCTGGAGTGCCTACTTGCCAGGCTACACCTTC.

This clonotype appeared many times. The chain uses TRBV2 and TRBJ2-1, with TRBD2 as a possible D gene (5 bases). The CDR3 length is 14 residues. The V end was cut by 1 base, the J end by 4 bases, with 8 bases between. Germline assignment: CDR1 SNHLY and CDR2 FYNNEI. CDR3 DNA: TGTGCCAGCAGTGAAGGGAGGTGGTACAATGAGCAGTTCTTC. Its protein product is CASSEGRWYNEQFF. Complete variable domain (other parts from reference TRBV2 and TRBJ2-1): EPEVTQTPSHQVTQMGQEVILRCVPISNHLYFYWYRQILGQKVEFLVSFYNNEISEKSEIFDDQFSVERPDGSNFTLKIRSTKLEDSAMYFCASSEGRWYNEQFFGPGTRLTVL.

This clonotype was observed at least ten times. This rearrangement joins TRBV5-5 to TRBJ2-2; D gene unclear. This CDR3 spans 17 amino acids. V dropped 0 bases and J dropped 3 bases, with 15 bases sitting between them. CDR1 and CDR2 (germline): SGHKS, YYEKEE (reference sequence). The chain's CDR3 is CASSLGAGPLDTGELFF. CDR3 nucleotides: TGTGCCAGCAGCTTGGGGGCAGGCCCCCTCGACACCGGGGAGCTGTTTTTT.